This is a list of T cell receptor beta chains from one sample in a study of T cells in Graves' hyperthyroidism and ophthalmopathy. TCRdb re-called the multiplex PCR reads through MiXCR, storing one row per CDR3 protein. Seen here are 300,000 to 400,000 distinct CDR3 sequences, about 20% observed once, and the top ten hold 45% to 50%. What was sequenced was blood. These TCRs come from a woman in her 50s with Graves' hyperthyroidism. Both conserved end residues are part of each CDR3. Fields, in order: CDR3 protein, CDR3 DNA, D gene, V gene, J gene, clone size. D genes are given only for firm matches. Clone size appears in some rows only: once, few, many, or a class for an expanded clone.

CDR3: CAISETMNTGELFF; DNA: TGTGCCATCAGTGAGACGATGAACACCGGGGAGCTGTTTTTT; D: -; V: TRBV10-3; J: TRBJ2-2; size: -
CDR3: CASSSPRTSYNEQFF; DNA: TGTGCCAGCAGCTCTCCCCGGACCTCCTACAATGAGCAGTTCTTC; D: -; V: TRBV7-9; J: TRBJ2-1; size: many
CDR3: CASRIGRLNTEAFF; DNA: TGTGCCAGCCGCATCGGACGGCTTAACACTGAAGCTTTCTTT; D: -; V: TRBV6-2/TRBV6-3; J: TRBJ1-1; size: -
CDR3: CASSYSSLGYEQYF; DNA: TGTGCCAGCAGTTACTCGAGTTTAGGCTACGAGCAGTACTTC; D: -; V: TRBV6-2/TRBV6-3; J: TRBJ2-7; size: many
CDR3: CASSPGTGFGNNEQFF; DNA: TGTGCCAGCAGCCCGGGGACAGGGTTTGGGAACAATGAGCAGTTCTTC; D: TRBD1; V: TRBV11-3; J: TRBJ2-1; size: many
CDR3: CASSLLSGSLIETQYF; DNA: TGTGCCAGCAGCTTACTTAGCGGGAGCCTGATTGAGACCCAGTACTTC; D: TRBD2; V: TRBV7-2; J: TRBJ2-5; size: many
CDR3: CASRGTGGFPEAFF; DNA: TGTGCCAGCAGGGGGACAGGGGGTTTTCCTGAAGCTTTCTTT; D: TRBD1; V: TRBV6-1; J: TRBJ1-1; size: many
CDR3: CATSRTSSYEQYF; DNA: TGTGCCACCAGCAGGACCTCCTCCTACGAGCAGTACTTC; D: -; V: TRBV15; J: TRBJ2-7; size: few
CDR3: CASSWEGNEQFF; DNA: TGTGCCAGCAGCTGGGAGGGGAATGAGCAGTTCTTC; D: TRBD2; V: TRBV27; J: TRBJ2-1; size: few
CDR3: CASSLQGLSNQPQHF; DNA: TGCGCCAGCAGCTTACAGGGATTGAGCAATCAGCCCCAGCATTTT; D: -; V: TRBV5-1; J: TRBJ1-5; size: few
CDR3: CASSYQGSGEETQYF; DNA: TGTGCCAGCAGTTACCAGGGGTCAGGGGAGGAGACCCAGTACTTC; D: -; V: TRBV6-6; J: TRBJ2-5; size: few
CDR3: CASSVSIMSNEQFF; DNA: TGTGCCAGCAGCGTTTCCATAATGTCGAATGAGCAGTTCTTC; D: -; V: TRBV9; J: TRBJ2-1; size: -
CDR3: CASSLDAGGGKDGYTF; DNA: TGTGCCAGCAGCTTGGATGCGGGCGGGGGGAAGGATGGCTACACCTTC; D: -; V: TRBV5-4; J: TRBJ1-2; size: -
CDR3: CASSFQQDTEAFF; DNA: TGTGCCAGCAGCTTCCAACAGGACACTGAAGCTTTCTTT; D: -; V: TRBV7-9; J: TRBJ1-1; size: -
CDR3: CSARRPAGTGNPFPDTEAFF; DNA: TGCAGTGCTAGACGACCTGCCGGGACAGGTAATCCGTTTCCAGACACTGAAGCTTTCTTT; D: TRBD1; V: TRBV20-1; J: TRBJ1-1; size: -
CDR3: CASSQEESEKLFF; DNA: TGTGCCAGCAGCCAAGAAGAGAGTGAAAAACTGTTTTTT; D: -; V: TRBV3-1; J: TRBJ1-4; size: many
CDR3: CASTGGGTDRSPLHF; DNA: TGCGCCAGCACCGGCGGTGGGACAGATCGTTCACCCCTCCACTTT; D: TRBD1; V: TRBV5-1; J: TRBJ1-6; size: -
CDR3: CAISGTGLAGYEQYF; DNA: TGTGCCATCAGTGGGACGGGACTAGCGGGATACGAGCAGTACTTC; D: TRBD2; V: TRBV6-1; J: TRBJ2-7; size: -
CDR3: CASSSDSSSYNEQFF; DNA: TGTGCCAGCAGCTCGGACAGCAGCTCCTACAATGAGCAGTTCTTC; D: -; V: TRBV7-2; J: TRBJ2-1; size: many
CDR3: CGSSASGANVLTF; DNA: TGTGGCAGCAGTGCCTCTGGGGCCAACGTCCTGACTTTC; D: -; V: TRBV27; J: TRBJ2-6; size: few
CDR3: CASMSGTRTYNEQFF; DNA: TGTGCCAGCATGAGTGGGACGAGGACATACAATGAGCAGTTCTTC; D: -; V: TRBV28; J: TRBJ2-1; size: many
CDR3: CASSSGGGRYNEQFF; DNA: TGTGCCAGCAGTTCCGGGGGAGGGAGGTACAATGAGCAGTTCTTC; D: TRBD2; V: TRBV6-1; J: TRBJ2-1; size: many
CDR3: CASSVGQGYTGELFF; DNA: TGTGCCAGCAGTGTGGGACAGGGCTACACCGGGGAGCTGTTTTTT; D: TRBD1; V: TRBV2; J: TRBJ2-2; size: -
CDR3: CSAPDPGRAHGELFF; DNA: TGCAGTGCCCCAGACCCCGGGCGGGCTCACGGGGAGCTGTTTTTT; D: -; V: TRBV20-1; J: TRBJ2-2; size: few
CDR3: CASSRLWDSPSTDTQYF; DNA: TGTGCCAGCAGCCGCCTCTGGGACAGTCCTAGCACAGATACGCAGTATTTT; D: TRBD1; V: TRBV7-9; J: TRBJ2-3; size: -
CDR3: CASSLPVLAGYNEQFF; DNA: TGTGCCAGCAGCTTACCAGTACTAGCGGGATACAATGAGCAGTTCTTC; D: TRBD2; V: TRBV7-9; J: TRBJ2-1; size: -
CDR3: CASSHWGTGSGQPQHF; DNA: TGCGCCAGCAGCCATTGGGGGACAGGGAGTGGGCAGCCCCAGCATTTT; D: TRBD1; V: TRBV4-1; J: TRBJ1-5; size: -
CDR3: CASSLLGGLLTDTQYF; DNA: TGTGCCAGCAGTTTATTAGGGGGCTTATTGACAGATACGCAGTATTTT; D: TRBD1; V: TRBV12-3/TRBV12-4; J: TRBJ2-3; size: few
CDR3: CASSENAGYLGGKNIQYF; DNA: TGTGCCAGCAGTGAAAACGCGGGATATCTGGGAGGCAAAAACATTCAGTACTTC; D: -; V: TRBV2; J: TRBJ2-4; size: -
CDR3: CASSTKTSGGARETQYF; DNA: TGTGCCAGCAGCACCAAGACTAGCGGGGGGGCTCGGGAGACCCAGTACTTC; D: TRBD2; V: TRBV5-4; J: TRBJ2-5; size: -
CDR3: CASSMGTWGNEQFF; DNA: TGTGCCAGTAGTATGGGGACCTGGGGCAATGAGCAGTTCTTC; D: -; V: TRBV19; J: TRBJ2-1; size: few
CDR3: CASSGTRGGEQFF; DNA: TGTGCCAGCAGTGGAACTAGAGGCGGGGAGCAGTTCTTC; D: -; V: TRBV27; J: TRBJ2-1; size: -
CDR3: CATSGGTQGANQPQHF; DNA: TGTGCCACCAGCGGGGGGACTCAGGGGGCCAATCAGCCCCAGCATTTT; D: TRBD1; V: TRBV15; J: TRBJ1-5; size: -
CDR3: CSAREPGRTDTQYF; DNA: TGCAGTGCTAGAGAACCAGGGCGCACAGATACGCAGTATTTT; D: -; V: TRBV20-1; J: TRBJ2-3; size: many
CDR3: CASRASQGDYGYTF; DNA: TGTGCCAGCAGGGCTAGTCAGGGGGACTATGGCTACACCTTC; D: TRBD1; V: TRBV7-9; J: TRBJ1-2; size: few
CDR3: CSASGTAFAEQFF; DNA: TGCAGTGCTAGCGGGACAGCCTTTGCTGAGCAGTTCTTC; D: TRBD1; V: TRBV20-1; J: TRBJ2-1; size: -
CDR3: CASSPPLVTEAFF; DNA: TGTGCCAGCTCACCACCGCTCGTCACTGAAGCTTTCTTT; D: -; V: TRBV18; J: TRBJ1-1; size: -
CDR3: CASSLYGTPQETQYF; DNA: TGTGCCAGCAGCTTGTATGGTACACCTCAAGAGACCCAGTACTTC; D: -; V: TRBV5-5; J: TRBJ2-5; size: many
CDR3: CASPHYSPWGVRTEAFF; DNA: TGTGCCAGCCCCCATTATTCCCCCTGGGGGGTACGTACTGAAGCTTTCTTT; D: -; V: TRBV3-1; J: TRBJ1-1; size: many
CDR3: CASSLWETDTQYF; DNA: TGCGCCAGCAGCTTATGGGAGACAGATACGCAGTATTTT; D: -; V: TRBV5-1; J: TRBJ2-3; size: many
CDR3: CASWTEGYNQPQHF; DNA: TGTGCCAGCTGGACAGAAGGATACAATCAGCCCCAGCATTTT; D: -; V: TRBV6-1; J: TRBJ1-5; size: many
CDR3: CASSQVAGGFDTQYF; DNA: TGTGCCAGCAGCCAAGTTGCGGGAGGCTTTGATACGCAGTATTTT; D: TRBD2; V: TRBV14; J: TRBJ2-3; size: -
CDR3: CAWSSTGRYYNEQFF; DNA: TGTGCCTGGAGTTCGACAGGACGATACTACAATGAGCAGTTCTTC; D: -; V: TRBV30; J: TRBJ2-1; size: many